This TCR beta chain was profiled in a study of control samples from healthy donors and cancer patients. The table came from immunoSEQ multiplex PCR; TCRdb's copy has only in-frame clones and leaves some out. The sample shows roughly 130,000 clones, 70% to 90% of them seen only once. From germline, CDR1 is LGHDT and CDR2 YNNKEL (reference sequence). The V and J ends lost 1 base and 6 bases respectively, with 13 bases between them. The CDR3 has 15 residues. V usage is TRBV3-1 (or the pseudogene TRBV3-2) and J usage is TRBJ2-1; perhaps TRBD2 as D (6 bases). What was sequenced was blood. The clonotype was recovered from a man between 50 and 59 years old in good health. Written as DNA, the CDR3 is TGTGCCAGCAGCCAAGTGTTAGGGGAGGCCAATGAGCAGTTCTTC. Amino acid sequence: CASSQVLGEANEQFF.